The 3 T cell receptor beta chains below all came from one sample that was sequenced in a study of tumor-infiltrating lymphocytes in glioblastoma multiforme. Multiple V-beta primers and a C-beta primer amplified TCRB from RNA. Each CDR3 protein is one row after TCRdb ran MiXCR on the multiplex PCR reads. The table lists 30,000 or so distinct CDR3 sequences, 61% of them singletons. Sequencing was performed on brain tumor tissue. The receptors were gathered from a male donor with glioblastoma.

By sample fraction, this clonotype is medium-sized. The chain combines TRBV6-6 with TRBJ1-6; 7 bases fit TRBD1. There are 15 residues in the CDR3. Germline-derived CDR1 and CDR2 are MNHNY and SVGAGI (reference sequence). Germline trimming cut 5 bases from V and 6 bases from J; bases unmatched to any gene: 7. The CDR3 protein is CASSRTGTANSPLHF. DNA for the CDR3: TGTGCCAGCAGTCGAACCGGGACAGCTAATTCACCCCTCCACTTT.

The rearrangement joins TRBV13 to TRBJ2-2; 9 bases align to TRBD1. CDR3 length: 16 residues. Germline CDR1 is PRHDT and CDR2 is FYEKMQ (reference sequence). J was trimmed by 3 bases and V by 5 bases; bases with no gene match: 7. The CDR3 DNA is TGTGCCAGCAGCCCCAGGACAGGGGAGGACACCGGGGAGCTGTTTTTT. Its protein product is CASSPRTGEDTGELFF. Full variable domain (rest looked up from reference TRBV13 and TRBJ2-2): AAGVIQSPRHLIKEKRETATLKCYPIPRHDTVYWYQQGPGQDPQFLISFYEKMQSDKGSIPDRFSAQQFSDYHSELNMSSLELGDSALYFCASSPRTGEDTGELFFGEGSRLTVL.

This clonotype was seen a few times. Because it lacks the conserved phenylalanine or tryptophan at the end, this CDR3 is likely a read error. V usage is TRBV28 and J usage is TRBJ1-5; 9 nucleotides align to TRBD1. The CDR3 totals 14 residues. Per germline, CDR1 MDHEN and CDR2 SYDVKM. CDR3 coding DNA: TGTGTCAGCAGCCAGGGACAGGGTTATCAGCCCCAGCATTTG. Its translation is CVSSQGQGYQPQHL.